This T cell receptor (beta chain) was recovered during a study of human T cells and chemical hapten exposure. Original methodology: The number of TCRs in each sample had a median of roughly 100,000 and spanned roughly 23,224 to 750,000. TCRdb recomputed calls from the RACE reads with MiXCR, one row per CDR3 protein. TCRdb, not the original authors, processed these V and J calls. The data hold some 400,000 distinct CDR3 sequences, with roughly 5.3% observed a single time. This clonotype came up many times. Time point specified: pre-sensitization, week 0. The treatment is: therapeutic diphenylcyclopropenone sensitization with weekly scalp DPC. Germline V gene lookup returns CDR1 SGHVS and CDR2 FNYEAQ. V was trimmed by 7 bases and J by 0 bases, leaving 12 bases between them. The CDR3 has 14 residues.

This receptor was obtained from a woman aged 45-65 years with alopecia areata. Some clones in this sample may be carry-over from other donors' samples. V is TRBV7-6 and J is TRBJ1-1; D uncertain. The material was whole blood, obtained in connection with sensitization to the hapten diphenylcyclopropenone (DPC). CDR3 sequence: CASTLPLLNTEAFF. DNA of the CDR3: TGTGCCAGCACCCTCCCCCTCCTGAACACTGAAGCTTTCTTT.